The 29 T cell receptor beta chains reported below all come from one sample, sequenced in a study of identical twins. TCRdb re-called the 5' RACE reads through MiXCR, storing one row per CDR3 protein. The table lists about 490,000 distinct CDR3 sequences, roughly 15% of them singletons. These data are also associated with another study on yellow fever vaccine responses in identical twins.

The sample was CD4+ T cells sorted from blood. The source of these receptors is a woman aged 18 to 35 in good health.

The chain links TRBV29-1 to TRBJ2-3; either TRBD1 or TRBD2 may supply D (5 bases each). The length of the CDR3 is 15 residues. From germline, CDR1 is SQVTM and CDR2 ANQGSEA. V shed 7 bases and J shed 0 bases, with 17 bases lying between them. The CDR3 sequence is CSAEGQKYSTDTQYF. DNA for the CDR3: TGCAGCGCCGAGGGGCAGAAATATAGCACAGATACGCAGTATTTT.

This clonotype was seen more than once but under ten times. CDR3 sequence (DNA): TGTGCCAGCAGCCGAGGGGCCCAGGCAGGGAGGGACATTCAGTACTTC. This encodes CASSRGAQAGRDIQYF. This sequence joins TRBV6-1 and TRBJ2-4, with TRBD2 identical over 7 bases. There are 16 residues in the CDR3. In germline, CDR1 is MNHNS, CDR2 SASEGT. The V gene end was trimmed by 6 bases and the J gene end by 8 bases; junction bases not matched to a gene: 16.

The gene calls are TRBV12-3 or TRBV12-4 and TRBJ1-3; D ambiguous. Trimming removed 6 bases at V and 7 bases at J, with 13 bases between. CDR3 length equals 13 residues. The CDR3 DNA reads TGTGCCAGCAGCCCTCGTGGGTGGAACACCATATATTTT. Residues: CASSPRGWNTIYF.

Only a few counts were recorded for this clonotype. The rearrangement joins TRBV11-2 to TRBJ2-7; TRBD2 agrees at 12 bases. The junction had 9 bases not matched to a gene; V was cut back by 5 bases and J by 4 bases. The CDR3 is made up of 16 amino acids. The germline CDR1 and CDR2 sequences are SGHAT and FQNNGV. Here the CDR3 reads CASSERTSGAQYEQYF. CDR3 nucleotides: TGTGCCAGCAGCGAACGGACTAGCGGGGCCCAATACGAGCAGTACTTC.

The rearrangement uses TRBV28 and TRBJ2-7, with D maybe TRBD1 (6 bases). CDR1 is MDHEN and CDR2 is SYDVKM in the germline V gene. V gave up 5 bases and J gave up 6 bases, with 11 bases separating them. This CDR3 is 12 amino acids long. The CDR3 protein is CASSKQGFEQYF. The CDR3 coding sequence is TGTGCCAGCAGTAAACAGGGTTTCGAGCAGTACTTC.

This chain joins TRBV27 and TRBJ2-3; no clear D. The CDR3 is 13 residues long. Germline CDR1 is MNHEY and CDR2 is SMNVEV (reference sequence). Between the trimmed V and J ends, which lost 6 bases and 2 bases, there was a span of 9 bases. The CDR3: CASRDTFTDTQYF. The CDR3, as DNA: TGTGCCAGCAGAGACACTTTCACAGATACGCAGTATTTT.

This clonotype was seen a few times. The rearrangement joins TRBV10-3 to TRBJ1-3; D gene ambiguous. CDR3 length equals 16 residues. The germline CDR1 and CDR2 sequences are ENHRY and SYGVKD. V lost 0 bases and J 0 bases, leaving 9 bases between the germline ends. The CDR3 nucleotides are TGTGCCATCAGTGAGTCGCCGGCTAACTCTGGAAACACCATATATTTT. This translates into CAISESPANSGNTIYF.

V is TRBV20-1 and J is TRBJ1-1; tentative D call: TRBD1 (5 bases). Deletions cut 2 bases from V and 5 bases from J, with 21 bases between. CDR1 and CDR2 (germline): DFQATT, SNEGSKA (reference sequence). The CDR3 has 16 residues. CDR3 sequence (DNA): TGCAGTGCTAGAACCCGTGGGGGTCCCGGGGGGACTGAAGCTTTCTTT. This sequence encodes CSARTRGGPGGTEAFF.

Many counts were recorded for this clonotype. The gene calls are TRBV5-1 and TRBJ2-1; a possible D gene is TRBD2 (5 bases). Germline-derived CDR1 and CDR2 are SGHRS and YFSETQ. The CDR3 has 15 amino acids. V lost 3 bases to trimming and J lost 4 bases, with 14 bases between them. The CDR3 region has the DNA TGCGCCAGCAGCTACGGACTTAGCTCGTACAATGAGCAGTTCTTC. This translates into CASSYGLSSYNEQFF.

V gene TRBV5-1 combines with J gene TRBJ2-1, with TRBD1 matching over 8 bases. Germline V gene lookup returns CDR1 SGHRS and CDR2 YFSETQ. J was trimmed by 10 bases and V by 5 bases; bases with no gene match: 14. The CDR3 covers 15 residues. The CDR3 protein is CASRAGGQGRNEQFF. The CDR3 coding sequence is TGCGCCAGCAGGGCAGGCGGACAGGGCCGAAACGAGCAGTTCTTC.

This clonotype was observed a handful of times. The CDR3 reads CASSQAIGPYNEQFF. CDR3 nucleotides: TGTGCCAGCAGCCAAGCTATCGGCCCGTACAATGAGCAGTTCTTC. The chain joins TRBV4-2 to TRBJ2-1; no reliable D call. This CDR3 is built from 15 residues. V was cut by 1 base and J by 4 bases, with 11 bases left in between. Germline assignment: CDR1 LGHNA and CDR2 YNFKEQ.

V and J are TRBV5-1 and TRBJ1-1, with D maybe TRBD1 (6 bases). Trimming took off 0 bases at V and 7 bases at J, with 16 bases between the two ends. Germline V gives CDR1 SGHRS, CDR2 YFSETQ. There are 15 residues in the CDR3. The CDR3: CASSLVMGGRSEAFF. CDR3 nucleotides: TGCGCCAGCAGCTTGGTAATGGGGGGCAGGAGTGAAGCTTTCTTT.

The V and J genes are TRBV5-1 and TRBJ1-6; TRBD1 is a possible D gene (5 bases). The CDR3 loop spans 15 amino acids. Germline V gene sequence: CDR1 SGHRS, CDR2 YFSETQ. V was clipped by 6 bases and J by 1 base, with 11 bases between them. CDR3 region: CASMDGGSYNSPLHF. CDR3 sequence (DNA): TGCGCCAGCATGGATGGGGGATCCTATAATTCACCCCTCCACTTT. The full variable domain, with the rest looked up from reference TRBV5-1 and TRBJ1-6, is KAGVTQTPRYLIKTRGQQVTLSCSPISGHRSVSWYQQTPGQGLQFLFEYFSETQRNKGNFPGRFSGRQFSNSRSEMNVSTLELGDSALYLCASMDGGSYNSPLHFGNGTRLTVT.

This clonotype was seen more than once but under ten times. CDR3 coding DNA: TGTGCCAGCAGACCACGACTAGCGGGAGAAGAGACCCAGTACTTC. It specifies CASRPRLAGEETQYF. The V and J genes are TRBV11-2 and TRBJ2-5; 12 bases are a match to TRBD2. The CDR3 has 15 amino acids. In germline, CDR1 is SGHAT, CDR2 FQNNGV. Trimming took 6 bases from V and 3 from J; bases not matched to a gene: 5.

V is TRBV24-1 and J is TRBJ2-2; no reliable D call. The V end was cut by 4 bases, the J end by 4 bases, with 12 bases between. Germline V gene data show CDR1 as KGHDR and CDR2 as SFDVKD. This CDR3 spans 15 amino acids. CDR3 protein: CATSDNLHSTGELFF. CDR3 DNA sequence: TGTGCCACCAGTGACAACCTACATTCCACCGGGGAGCTGTTTTTT.

There are many counts of this clonotype. V is TRBV20-1 and J is TRBJ2-6, with D hard to call. CDR1 and CDR2 from the germline V gene are DFQATT and SNEGSKA (reference sequence). The CDR3 totals 13 residues. The V end was cut by 1 base, the J end by 0 bases, with 1 base between. This CDR3 reads CSARVSGANVLTF. In nucleotides, the CDR3 is TGCAGTGCTAGAGTCTCTGGGGCCAACGTCCTGACTTTC.

This clonotype was detected a few times. The chain employs TRBV15 and TRBJ2-3; unclear D gene. The CDR3 sequence is 15 residues long. V lost 6 bases and J lost 1, with 14 bases in between. Germline-derived CDR1 and CDR2 are LNHNV and YYDKDF (reference sequence). CDR3 coding DNA: TGTGCCACCAGGGTCGACCGGGCGGGCACAGATACGCAGTATTTT. Its translation is CATRVDRAGTDTQYF.

This clonotype has a handful of counts. The rearrangement uses TRBV12-3 or TRBV12-4 and TRBJ2-2; tentative D call: TRBD2 (6 bases). The V gene lost 3 bases and the J gene lost 6 bases, with 11 bases spanning the gap. This CDR3 contains 14 residues. The CDR3 coding sequence is TGTGCCAGCAGTTTTTTCACGGGGGCCGGGGAGCTGTTTTTT. This codes for CASSFFTGAGELFF.

CDR3 nucleotide sequence: TGTGCCAGCAGCCACGGTTGGATGAGTACTGAAGCTTTCTTT. It encodes CASSHGWMSTEAFF. This chain links TRBV7-9 with TRBJ1-1; D is unresolved. V was shortened by 5 bases and J by 5 bases, with 15 bases between the two germline ends. CDR1 is SEHNR and CDR2 is FQNEAQ in the germline V gene (reference sequence). CDR3 length: 14 residues.

Only a few counts were recorded for this clonotype. The chain couples TRBV11-1 to TRBJ2-7; perhaps TRBD1 as D (5 bases). V lost 1 base, J lost 4 bases, and 11 bases lay in between. Germline V gene lookup returns CDR1 SGHAT and CDR2 FQDESV (reference sequence). The CDR3 extends over 14 amino acids. The CDR3 spells CASSLGQTVYEQYF. In DNA form, the CDR3 reads TGTGCCAGCAGCTTAGGACAGACAGTTTACGAGCAGTACTTC.

V and J are TRBV12-3 or TRBV12-4 and TRBJ2-3; no definite D call. V was trimmed by 5 bases and J by 4 bases, leaving 13 bases between them. This CDR3 has 14 amino acids. This chain's CDR3 is CASSTTLEADTQYF. DNA for the CDR3: TGTGCCAGCAGTACGACTCTAGAGGCAGATACGCAGTATTTT.

The chain is built from TRBV29-1 and TRBJ1-2; D unclear. The CDR3 has 13 residues. The V and J ends lost 0 bases and 1 base respectively, with 6 bases between them. Germline V CDR1 and CDR2: SQVTM, ANQGSEA. The CDR3 region has the DNA TGCAGCGTTGAAGACGGGGATAACTATGGCTACACCTTC. Translation gives CSVEDGDNYGYTF.

The chain uses TRBV27 and TRBJ1-2; 8 positions agree with TRBD1. With 7 bases clipped from V and 3 bases from J, the junction kept 10 bases outside the gene matches. Germline lookup yields CDR1 MNHEY and CDR2 SMNVEV (reference sequence). The length of the CDR3 is 15 residues. The CDR3 reads CASTSQGAGDYGYTF. The CDR3 DNA reads as TGTGCCAGCACCTCCCAGGGGGCGGGTGACTATGGCTACACCTTC.

CDR3 sequence: CASSPPREGGWWDNEQFF. The CDR3 DNA is TGTGCCAGCAGCCCCCCCCGAGAGGGAGGATGGTGGGACAATGAGCAGTTCTTC. The V gene is TRBV14, the J gene TRBJ2-1, with TRBD2 as a possible D gene (6 bases). This CDR3 comprises 18 residues. Per the germline V gene, CDR1 is SGHDN and CDR2 is FVKESK. The V and J ends lost 4 bases and 5 bases respectively, with 24 bases between them. Looking up the rest from reference TRBV14 and TRBJ2-1 gives the full variable domain: EAGVTQFPSHSVIEKGQTVTLRCDPISGHDNLYWYRRVMGKEIKFLLHFVKESKQDESGMPNNRFLAERTGGTYSTLKVQPAELEDSGVYFCASSPPREGGWWDNEQFFGPGTRLTVL.

There are many counts of this clonotype. The gene calls are TRBV11-1 and TRBJ1-1; D gene ambiguous. Per germline, CDR1 SGHAT and CDR2 FQDESV (reference sequence). The CDR3 is 13 amino acids. V was clipped by 0 bases and J by 3 bases, with 5 bases between them. The CDR3, as DNA: TGTGCCAGCAGCTTAGCGGGGTACACTGAAGCTTTCTTT. This encodes CASSLAGYTEAFF.

This clonotype was observed a few times. The V gene is TRBV25-1, the J gene TRBJ2-3; possibly TRBD2 for D (7 bases). Germline CDR1 is MGHDK and CDR2 is SYGVNS. The germline V and J ends were trimmed by 5 bases and 5 bases, with 11 bases remaining between them. The CDR3 runs to 13 residues. CDR3 loop: CASSWGGKDTQYF. The CDR3 DNA reads TGTGCCAGCAGTTGGGGGGGCAAAGATACGCAGTATTTT.

The sample holds a few counts of this clonotype. The rearrangement links TRBV4-1 to TRBJ2-7; possibly TRBD2 for D (6 bases). This CDR3 is built from 15 residues. Trimming left V 0 bases short and J 3 bases short, with 12 bases between. The germline V gene has CDR1 MGHRA and CDR2 YSYEKL. The CDR3, as DNA: TGCGCCAGCAGCCAAGAGCGGGGCGGAGGCTACGAGCAGTACTTC. Translation: CASSQERGGGYEQYF.

This clonotype has more than one count but fewer than ten. The chain uses TRBV6-1 and TRBJ2-1, with 9 bases lining up with TRBD1. Germline CDR1 and CDR2: MNHNS and SASEGT. With 10 bases clipped from V and 5 bases from J, the junction kept 15 bases outside the gene matches. There are 16 residues in the CDR3. This CDR3 reads CATLFSSGTGNNEQFF. The CDR3 region has the DNA TGTGCCACCTTATTTTCCTCCGGGACAGGGAACAATGAGCAGTTCTTC.

For the CDR3, the DNA is TGTGCCAGCAGCTTGGCCCGGGGGGGAAGCACAGATACGCAGTATTTT. This translates into CASSLARGGSTDTQYF. The chain joins TRBV28 to TRBJ2-3, with 8 bases aligning to TRBD2. Germline V gives CDR1 MDHEN, CDR2 SYDVKM. The CDR3 is 16 amino acids. Trimming removed 6 bases from V and 0 bases from J; junction bases left unmatched: 8.